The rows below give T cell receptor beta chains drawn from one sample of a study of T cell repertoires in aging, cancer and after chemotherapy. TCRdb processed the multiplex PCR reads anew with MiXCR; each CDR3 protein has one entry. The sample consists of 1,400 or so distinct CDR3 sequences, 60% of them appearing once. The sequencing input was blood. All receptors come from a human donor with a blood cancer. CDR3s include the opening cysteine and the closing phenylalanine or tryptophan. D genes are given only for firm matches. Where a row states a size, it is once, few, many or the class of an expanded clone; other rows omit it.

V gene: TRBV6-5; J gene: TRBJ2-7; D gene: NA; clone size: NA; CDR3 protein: CASSYSSLAMTYEQYF; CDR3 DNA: TGTGCCAGCAGTTACTCGAGTCTGGCCATGACCTACGAGCAGTACTTC
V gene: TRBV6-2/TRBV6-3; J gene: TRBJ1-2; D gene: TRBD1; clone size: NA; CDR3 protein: CAARTGGAYGYTF; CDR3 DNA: TGTGCCGCTAGAACAGGGGGCGCGTATGGCTACACCTTC
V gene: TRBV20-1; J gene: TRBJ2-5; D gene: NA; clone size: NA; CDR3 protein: CSAKGEKTQYF; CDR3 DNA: TGCAGTGCTAAGGGCGAGAAGACCCAGTACTTC
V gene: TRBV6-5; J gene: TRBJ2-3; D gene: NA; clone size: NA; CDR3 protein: CASRPQVGPQYF; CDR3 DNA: TGTGCCAGCAGACCCCAGGTGGGGCCGCAGTATTTT
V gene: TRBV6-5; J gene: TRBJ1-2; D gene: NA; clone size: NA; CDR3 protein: CASSYLRGNYGYTF; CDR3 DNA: TGTGCCAGCAGTTACTTGAGGGGAAACTATGGCTACACCTTC
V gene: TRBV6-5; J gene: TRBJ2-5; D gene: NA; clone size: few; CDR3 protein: CASSYRQGWRETQYF; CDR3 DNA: TGTGCCAGCAGTTACCGCCAGGGGTGGCGAGAGACCCAGTACTTC
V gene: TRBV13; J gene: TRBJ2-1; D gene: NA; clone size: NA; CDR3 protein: CASSPLGTQSSYNEQFF; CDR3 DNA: TGTGCCAGCAGCCCTCTGGGGACCCAGAGCTCCTACAATGAGCAGTTCTTC
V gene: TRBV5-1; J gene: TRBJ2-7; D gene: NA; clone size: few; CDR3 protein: CASSLWGGAGYEQYF; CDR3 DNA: TGTGCCAGCAGCTTGTGGGGGGGCGCAGGCTACGAGCAGTACTTC
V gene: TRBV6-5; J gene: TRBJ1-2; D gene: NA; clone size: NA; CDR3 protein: CASRSRPGPIFRGYTF; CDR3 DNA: TGTGCCAGCAGATCGAGACCGGGACCGATATTCCGGGGCTACACCTTC
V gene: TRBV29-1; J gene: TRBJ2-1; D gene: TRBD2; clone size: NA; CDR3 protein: CSARRAAGVYNEQFF; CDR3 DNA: TGCAGCGCACGACGTGCGGCGGGAGTATACAATGAGCAGTTCTTC
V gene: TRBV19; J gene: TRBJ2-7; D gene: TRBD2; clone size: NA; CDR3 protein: CASSPAREGSEQYF; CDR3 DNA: TGTGCCAGTAGTCCAGCGCGGGAGGGTTCCGAGCAGTACTTC
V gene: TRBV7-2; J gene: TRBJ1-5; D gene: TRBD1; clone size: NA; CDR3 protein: CASSPTGGNQPQHF; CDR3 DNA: TGTGCCAGCAGCCCCACAGGGGGCAATCAGCCCCAGCATTTT
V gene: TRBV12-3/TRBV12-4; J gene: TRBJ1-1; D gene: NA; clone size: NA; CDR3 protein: CASSLGLLEWENTEAFF; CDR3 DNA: TGTGCCAGCAGTTTGGGCCTGTTGGAATGGGAGAACACTGAAGCTTTCTTT
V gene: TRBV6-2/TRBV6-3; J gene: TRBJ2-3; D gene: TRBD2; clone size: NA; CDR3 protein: CASNPGRVPTDTQYF; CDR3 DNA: TGTGCCAGCAACCCCGGGAGGGTCCCCACAGATACGCAGTATTTT
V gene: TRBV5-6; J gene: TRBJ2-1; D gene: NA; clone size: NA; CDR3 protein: CASSGVVGSAEQFF; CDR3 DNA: TGTGCCAGCAGCGGGGTGGTAGGGTCGGCTGAGCAGTTCTTC
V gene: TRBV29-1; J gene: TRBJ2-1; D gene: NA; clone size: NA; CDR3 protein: CSVEDPSDSDTQFF; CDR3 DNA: TGCAGCGTTGAAGATCCTTCCGACTCGGATACGCAGTTCTTC
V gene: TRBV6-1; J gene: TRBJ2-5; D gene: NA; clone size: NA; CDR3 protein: CASSAKIQETQYF; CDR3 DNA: TGTGCCAGCAGTGCCAAGATTCAAGAGACCCAGTACTTC
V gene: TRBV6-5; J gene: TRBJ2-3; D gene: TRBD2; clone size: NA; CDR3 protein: CASRGYSGRGTDTQYF; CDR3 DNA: TGTGCCAGCAGGGGGTATAGCGGGAGAGGAACAGATACGCAGTATTTT
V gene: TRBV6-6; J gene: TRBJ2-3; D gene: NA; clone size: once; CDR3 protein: CASSYSTADTQYF; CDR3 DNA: TGTGCCAGCAGTTACTCAACCGCAGATACGCAGTATTTT
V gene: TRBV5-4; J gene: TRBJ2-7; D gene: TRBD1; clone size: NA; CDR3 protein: CASSEGQGKRYEQYF; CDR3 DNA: TGTGCCAGCAGCGAGGGACAGGGGAAAAGGTACGAGCAGTACTTC
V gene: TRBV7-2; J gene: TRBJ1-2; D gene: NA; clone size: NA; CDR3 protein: CASSLDSALNYGYTF; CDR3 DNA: TGTGCCAGCAGCCTTGACAGCGCCCTGAACTATGGCTACACCTTC
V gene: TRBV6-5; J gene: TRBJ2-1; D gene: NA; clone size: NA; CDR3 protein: CASSPGQFNEQFF; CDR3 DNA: TGTGCCAGCAGCCCCGGACAGTTCAATGAGCAGTTCTTC
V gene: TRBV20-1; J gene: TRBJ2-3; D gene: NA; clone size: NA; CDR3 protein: CSEGGTDTQYF; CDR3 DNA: TGCAGTGAGGGCGGAACAGATACGCAGTATTTT
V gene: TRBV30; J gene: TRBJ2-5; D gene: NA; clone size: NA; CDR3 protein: CAWSVLQGQTQYF; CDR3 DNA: TGTGCCTGGAGTGTACTGCAGGGCCAGACCCAGTACTTC
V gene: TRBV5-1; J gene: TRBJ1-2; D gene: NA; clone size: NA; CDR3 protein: CASSAPGVGHGYTF; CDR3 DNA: TGCGCCAGCAGCGCCCCAGGGGTAGGCCATGGCTACACCTTC
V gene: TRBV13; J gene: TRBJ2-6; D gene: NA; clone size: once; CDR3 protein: CASSLAGSSSGANVLTF; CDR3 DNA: TGTGCCAGCAGCTTAGCCGGCAGTTCCTCTGGGGCCAACGTCCTGACTTTC
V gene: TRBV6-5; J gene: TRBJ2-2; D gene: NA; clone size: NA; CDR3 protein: CASSYSRGRADTGELFF; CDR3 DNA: TGTGCCAGCAGTTATTCCCGTGGCAGGGCGGACACCGGGGAGCTGTTTTTT
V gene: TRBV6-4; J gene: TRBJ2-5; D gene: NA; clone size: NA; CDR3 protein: CASSDWAGETQYF; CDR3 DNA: TGTGCCAGCAGCGACTGGGCCGGGGAGACCCAGTACTTC
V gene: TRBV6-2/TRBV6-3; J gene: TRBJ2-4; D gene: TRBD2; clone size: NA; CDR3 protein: CASSPILAGDKNIQYF; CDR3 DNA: TGTGCCAGCAGTCCAATACTAGCGGGAGATAAAAACATTCAGTACTTC
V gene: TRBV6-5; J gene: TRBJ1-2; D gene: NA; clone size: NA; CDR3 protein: CASSLDGGYGYTF; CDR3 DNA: TGTGCCAGCAGCTTAGACGGGGGGTATGGCTACACCTTC
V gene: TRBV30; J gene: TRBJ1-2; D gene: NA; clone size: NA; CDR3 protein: CAWSAPPGGRSYGYTF; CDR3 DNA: TGTGCCTGGAGTGCGCCGCCGGGGGGGCGCAGCTATGGCTACACCTTC
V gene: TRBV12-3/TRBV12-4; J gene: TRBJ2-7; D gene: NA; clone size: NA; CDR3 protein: CASSLSRTYEQYF; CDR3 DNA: TGTGCCAGCAGCCTATCTAGAACCTACGAGCAGTACTTC
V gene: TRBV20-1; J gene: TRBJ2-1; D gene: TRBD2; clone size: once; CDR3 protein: CSAIISGRAHNEQFF; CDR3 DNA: TGCAGTGCTATTATCAGCGGGAGAGCTCACAATGAGCAGTTCTTC
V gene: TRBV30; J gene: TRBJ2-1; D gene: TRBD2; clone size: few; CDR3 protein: CAWSVPQASGRYNEQFF; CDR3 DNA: TGTGCCTGGAGTGTACCCCAGGCTAGCGGGAGGTACAATGAGCAGTTCTTC
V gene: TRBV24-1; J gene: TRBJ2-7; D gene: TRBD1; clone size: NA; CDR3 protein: CATSEGNRGGSYEQYF; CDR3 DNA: TGTGCCACCAGTGAGGGAAACAGGGGCGGTTCCTACGAGCAGTACTTC
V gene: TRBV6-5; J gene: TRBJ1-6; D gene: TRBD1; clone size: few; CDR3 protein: CASSLTGQGYSPLHF; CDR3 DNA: TGTGCCAGCAGCCTCACGGGACAGGGTTACTCACCCCTCCACTTT
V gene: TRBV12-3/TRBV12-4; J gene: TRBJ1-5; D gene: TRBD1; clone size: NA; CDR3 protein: CASSLFFGDRVNQPQHF; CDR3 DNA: TGTGCCAGCAGTTTATTTTTTGGGGACAGGGTTAATCAGCCCCAGCATTTT
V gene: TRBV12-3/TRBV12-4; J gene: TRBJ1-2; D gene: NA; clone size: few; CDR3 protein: CASSPNEADYGYTF; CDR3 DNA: TGTGCCAGCAGTCCCAACGAGGCGGACTATGGCTACACCTTC
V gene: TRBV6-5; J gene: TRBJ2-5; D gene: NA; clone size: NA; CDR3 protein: CASSYRTRQETKYF; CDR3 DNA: TGTGCCAGCAGTTACAGGACACGCCAAGAGACCAAGTACTTC
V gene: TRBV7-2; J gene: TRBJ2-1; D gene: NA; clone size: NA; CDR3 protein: CASSLGGLARTEQFF; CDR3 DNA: TGTGCCAGCAGCTTAGGTGGGCTAGCCAGAACTGAGCAGTTCTTC
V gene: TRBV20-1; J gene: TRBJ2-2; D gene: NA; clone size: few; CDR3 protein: CSAMLRDGGDAGELFF; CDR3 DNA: TGCAGTGCTATGCTCCGGGACGGCGGTGACGCCGGGGAGCTGTTTTTT
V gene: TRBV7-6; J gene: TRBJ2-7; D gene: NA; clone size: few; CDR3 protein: CASSPRDRTYEQYF; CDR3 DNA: TGTGCCAGCAGCCCCCGAGACAGAACCTACGAGCAGTACTTC
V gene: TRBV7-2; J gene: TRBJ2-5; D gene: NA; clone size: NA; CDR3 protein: CASSLARSNVGETQYF; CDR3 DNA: TGTGCCAGCAGCTTAGCGCGGTCTAACGTGGGGGAGACCCAGTACTTC